This TCR beta chain was sequenced during a study of monozygotic twins with inflammatory bowel disease. TCRdb derives one entry per CDR3 protein from the 5' RACE reads, leaving out DNA. This sample's table has 350,000 to 550,000 distinct CDR3 sequences. This CDR3 has 15 amino acids. Looked up from germline, CDR1 is SQVTM and CDR2 is ANQGSEA. The sequenced material came from blood. The sequence derives from a human donor with ulcerative colitis or Crohn's disease, or a healthy co-twin of an affected twin (not recorded which). V is TRBV29-1 and J is TRBJ1-5. The CDR3: CSVALGGDPNQPQHF.